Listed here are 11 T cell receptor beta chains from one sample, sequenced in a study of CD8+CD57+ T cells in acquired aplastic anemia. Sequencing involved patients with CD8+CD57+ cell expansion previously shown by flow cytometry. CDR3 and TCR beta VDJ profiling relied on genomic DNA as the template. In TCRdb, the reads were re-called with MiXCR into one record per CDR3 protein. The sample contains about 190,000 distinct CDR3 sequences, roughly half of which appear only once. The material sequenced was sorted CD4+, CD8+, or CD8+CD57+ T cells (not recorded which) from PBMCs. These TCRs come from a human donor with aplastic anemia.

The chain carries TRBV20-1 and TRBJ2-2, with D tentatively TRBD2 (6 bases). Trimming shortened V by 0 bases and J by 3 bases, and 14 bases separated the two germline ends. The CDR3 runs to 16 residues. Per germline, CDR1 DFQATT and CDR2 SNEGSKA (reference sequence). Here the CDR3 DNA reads TGCAGTGCTAGAGATCGACTAGTCGGGGACACCGGGGAGCTGTTTTTT. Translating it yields CSARDRLVGDTGELFF.

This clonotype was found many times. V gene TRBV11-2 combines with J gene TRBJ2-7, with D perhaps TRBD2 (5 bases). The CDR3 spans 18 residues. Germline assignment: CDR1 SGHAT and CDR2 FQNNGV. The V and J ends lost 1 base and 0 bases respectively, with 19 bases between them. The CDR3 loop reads CASSLVNPRATVSYEQYF. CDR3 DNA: TGTGCCAGCAGCTTAGTTAATCCGAGGGCCACGGTCTCCTACGAGCAGTACTTC.

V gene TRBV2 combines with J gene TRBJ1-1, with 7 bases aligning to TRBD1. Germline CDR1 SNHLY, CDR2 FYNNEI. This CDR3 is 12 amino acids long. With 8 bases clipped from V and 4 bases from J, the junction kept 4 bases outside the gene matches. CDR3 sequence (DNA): TGTGCCAGCCAGAACAGGGGCACTGAAGCTTTCTTT. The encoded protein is CASQNRGTEAFF.

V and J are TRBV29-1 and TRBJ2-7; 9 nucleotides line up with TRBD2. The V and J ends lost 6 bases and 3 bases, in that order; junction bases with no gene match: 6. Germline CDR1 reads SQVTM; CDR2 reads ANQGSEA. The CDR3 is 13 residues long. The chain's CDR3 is CSVGTSNSYEQYF. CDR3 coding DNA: TGCAGCGTAGGGACTAGCAATAGCTACGAGCAGTACTTC.

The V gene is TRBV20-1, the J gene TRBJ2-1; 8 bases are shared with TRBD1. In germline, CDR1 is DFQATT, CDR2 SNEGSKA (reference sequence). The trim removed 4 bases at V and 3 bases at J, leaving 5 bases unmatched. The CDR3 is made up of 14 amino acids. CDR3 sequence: CSATPGQDYNEQFF. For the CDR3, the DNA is TGCAGTGCTACACCGGGACAGGACTACAATGAGCAGTTCTTC.

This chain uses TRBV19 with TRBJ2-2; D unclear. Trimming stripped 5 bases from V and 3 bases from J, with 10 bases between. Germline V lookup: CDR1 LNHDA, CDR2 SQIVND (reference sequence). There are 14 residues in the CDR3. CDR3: CASSLTVDTGELFF. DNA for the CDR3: TGTGCCAGTAGTCTCACAGTGGACACCGGGGAGCTGTTTTTT.

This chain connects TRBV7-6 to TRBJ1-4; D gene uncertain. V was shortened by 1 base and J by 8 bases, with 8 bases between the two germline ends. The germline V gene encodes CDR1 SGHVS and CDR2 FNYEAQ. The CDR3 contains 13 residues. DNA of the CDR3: TGTGCCAGCAGCTTAGGGGGTCGGGAAAAACTGTTTTTT. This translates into CASSLGGREKLFF.

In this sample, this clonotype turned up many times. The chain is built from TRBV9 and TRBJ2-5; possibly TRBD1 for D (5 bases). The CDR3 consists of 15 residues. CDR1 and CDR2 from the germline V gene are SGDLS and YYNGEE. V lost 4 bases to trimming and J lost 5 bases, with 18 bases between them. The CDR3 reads CASSPEGQGMETQYF. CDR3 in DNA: TGTGCCAGCAGCCCCGAAGGACAAGGGATGGAGACCCAGTACTTC. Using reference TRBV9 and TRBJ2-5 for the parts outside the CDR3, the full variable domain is DSGVTQTPKHLITATGQRVTLRCSPRSGDLSVYWYQQSLDQGLQFLIQYYNGEERAKGNILERFSAQQFPDLHSELNLSSLELGDSALYFCASSPEGQGMETQYFGPGTRLLVL.

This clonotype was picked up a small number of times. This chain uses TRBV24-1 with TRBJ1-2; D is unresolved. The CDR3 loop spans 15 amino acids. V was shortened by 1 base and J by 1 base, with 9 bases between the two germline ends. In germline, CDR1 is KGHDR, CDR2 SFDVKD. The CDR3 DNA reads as TGTGCCACCAGTGATTTTCCCGTCAGTAACTATGGCTACACCTTC. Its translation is CATSDFPVSNYGYTF.

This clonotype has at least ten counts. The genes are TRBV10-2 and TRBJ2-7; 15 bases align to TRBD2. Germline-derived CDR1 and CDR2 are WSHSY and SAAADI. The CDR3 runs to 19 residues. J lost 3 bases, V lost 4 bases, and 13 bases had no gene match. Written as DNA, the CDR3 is TGCGCCAGCAGTGGGCCAGGGACTAGCGGGAGGCCTCTCCTCTACGAGCAGTACTTC. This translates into CASSGPGTSGRPLLYEQYF.

The CDR3 reads CATSRDVGRSRLAFF. CDR3 nucleotides: TGTGCCACCAGCAGAGATGTAGGTAGGAGCAGGCTGGCTTTCTTT. The chain is built from TRBV15 and TRBJ1-1, with D unresolved. The CDR3 has 15 residues. The V end lost 0 bases, the J end lost 11 bases, and 19 bases lay between the germline ends. Germline CDR1 reads LNHNV; CDR2 reads YYDKDF (reference sequence). The full variable domain, with the rest looked up from reference TRBV15 and TRBJ1-1, is DAMVIQNPRYQVTQFGKPVTLSCSQTLNHNVMYWYQQKSSQAPKLLFHYYDKDFNNEADTPDNFQSRRPNTSFCFLDIRSPGLGDTAMYLCATSRDVGRSRLAFFGQGTRLTVV.